These 5 T cell receptor beta chains share one sample of origin, sequenced in a study of beta chain features in type 1 diabetes. Whole-study findings and limits: Type 1 diabetes patients showed a moderate but significant shortening of TCRB CDR3s in all four CD4+ subsets.

These receptors are not linked to any known antigen. The sequenced template was cDNA made from the entire isolated RNA. TCRdb's table, derived via immunoSEQ multiplex PCR, lists solely in-frame clones and lacks some. The sample lists some 350,000 clones, around a tenth occurring once. Input material: central memory CD4+ T cells from blood. The receptors shown here come from a man aged 30 to 39 with type 1 diabetes.

This clone was counted a few times. This chain links TRBV2 with TRBJ2-3; TRBD2 aligns across 7 bases. The CDR3 totals 12 residues. The junction had 10 bases not matched to a gene; V was cut back by 6 bases and J by 13 bases. Germline V lookup: CDR1 SNHLY, CDR2 FYNNEI. CDR3 region: CASRYSAAGEYF. The CDR3, as DNA: TGTGCCAGCAGGTACAGCGCGGCGGGGGAGTATTTT.

The V gene is TRBV5-1, the J gene TRBJ2-3, with 8 bases matching TRBD1. In germline, CDR1 is SGHRS, CDR2 YFSETQ. The J segment lost 4 bases and the V segment lost 8 bases, leaving 9 bases of the junction unmatched. This CDR3 has 14 amino acids. The CDR3 DNA is TGCGCCAGTCTCCGGGACAGGCCCCCAGATACGCAGTATTTT. Amino acids: CASLRDRPPDTQYF.

The V gene is TRBV14, the J gene TRBJ2-3, with a weak D call TRBD1 (6 bases). Trimming pared 0 bases from V and 8 bases from J, leaving 9 bases between. The germline V gene has CDR1 SGHDN and CDR2 FVKESK. The length of the CDR3 is 13 residues. The CDR3 protein is CASSQDIQGTQYF. CDR3 DNA sequence: TGTGCCAGCAGCCAAGATATACAGGGTACGCAGTATTTT.

This clone showed up many times. V usage is TRBV5-4 and J usage is TRBJ2-7; 7 bases fit TRBD1. After removal of 2 bases from V and 3 bases from J, the junction contained 8 bases not matched to a gene. Per the germline V gene, CDR1 is SGHNT and CDR2 is YYREEE (reference sequence). There are 15 residues in the CDR3. CDR3 bases: TGTGCCAGCAGCTTTACTACAGGGGTAGGCTACGAGCAGTACTTC. Protein: CASSFTTGVGYEQYF. The complete variable domain, with remaining parts taken from reference TRBV5-4 and TRBJ2-7, reads ETGVTQSPTHLIKTRGQQVTLRCSSQSGHNTVSWYQQALGQGPQFIFQYYREEENGRGNFPPRFSGLQFPNYSSELNVNALELDDSALYLCASSFTTGVGYEQYFGPGTRLTVT.

A few counts support this clone. The chain joins TRBV27 to TRBJ1-4, with D unclear. Trimming cost V 4 bases and J 7 bases, with 13 bases left between them. Germline V lookup: CDR1 MNHEY, CDR2 SMNVEV (reference sequence). The CDR3 is 14 amino acids. The CDR3 reads CASSSDRSSEKLFF. The DNA of the CDR3 is TGTGCCAGCAGTTCCGATCGGAGTAGTGAAAAACTGTTTTTT.